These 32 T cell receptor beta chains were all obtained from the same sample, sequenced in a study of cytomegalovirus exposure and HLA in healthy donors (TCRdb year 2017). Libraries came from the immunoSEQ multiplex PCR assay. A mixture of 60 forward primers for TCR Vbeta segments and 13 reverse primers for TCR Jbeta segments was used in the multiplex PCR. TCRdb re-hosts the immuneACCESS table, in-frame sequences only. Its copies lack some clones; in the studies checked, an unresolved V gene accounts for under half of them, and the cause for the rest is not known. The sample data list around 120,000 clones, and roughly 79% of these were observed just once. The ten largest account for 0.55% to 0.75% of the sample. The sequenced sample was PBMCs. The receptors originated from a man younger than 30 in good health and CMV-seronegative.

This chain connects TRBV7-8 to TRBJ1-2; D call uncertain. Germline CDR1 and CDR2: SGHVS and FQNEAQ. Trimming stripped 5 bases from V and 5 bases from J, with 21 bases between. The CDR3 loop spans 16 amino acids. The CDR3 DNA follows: TGTGCCAGCAGCACTACGGGCTTTCGAGGGATTTATGGCTACACCTTC. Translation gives CASSTTGFRGIYGYTF.

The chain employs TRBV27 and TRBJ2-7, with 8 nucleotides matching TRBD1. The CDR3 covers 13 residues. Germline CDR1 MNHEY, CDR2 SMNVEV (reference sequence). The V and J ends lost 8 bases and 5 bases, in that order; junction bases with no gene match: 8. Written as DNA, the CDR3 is TGTGCCAGCGGAAGGACAGGGTACCACGAGCAGTACTTC. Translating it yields CASGRTGYHEQYF.

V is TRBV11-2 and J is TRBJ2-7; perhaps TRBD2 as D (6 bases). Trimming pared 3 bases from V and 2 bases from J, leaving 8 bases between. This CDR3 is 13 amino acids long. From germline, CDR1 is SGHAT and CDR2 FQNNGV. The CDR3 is CASSFSGPYEQYF. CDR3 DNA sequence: TGTGCCAGCAGCTTTAGCGGACCCTACGAGCAGTACTTC.

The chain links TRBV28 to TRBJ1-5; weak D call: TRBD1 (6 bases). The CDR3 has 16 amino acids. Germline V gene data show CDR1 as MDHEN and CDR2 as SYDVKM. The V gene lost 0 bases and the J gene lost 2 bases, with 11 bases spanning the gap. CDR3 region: CASSLWAGGRNQPQHF. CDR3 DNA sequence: TGTGCCAGCAGTTTATGGGCGGGGGGCCGCAATCAGCCCCAGCATTTT. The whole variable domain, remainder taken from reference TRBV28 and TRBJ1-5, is DVKVTQSSRYLVKRTGEKVFLECVQDMDHENMFWYRQDPGLGLRLIYFSYDVKMKEKGDIPEGYSVSREKKERFSLILESASTNQTSMYLCASSLWAGGRNQPQHFGDGTRLSIL.

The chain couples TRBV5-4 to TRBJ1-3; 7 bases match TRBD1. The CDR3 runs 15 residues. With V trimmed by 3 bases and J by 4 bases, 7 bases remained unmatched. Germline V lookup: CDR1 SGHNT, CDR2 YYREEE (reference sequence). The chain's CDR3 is CASSWVPGQGNTIYF. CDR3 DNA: TGTGCCAGCAGCTGGGTTCCGGGACAGGGAAACACCATATATTTT.

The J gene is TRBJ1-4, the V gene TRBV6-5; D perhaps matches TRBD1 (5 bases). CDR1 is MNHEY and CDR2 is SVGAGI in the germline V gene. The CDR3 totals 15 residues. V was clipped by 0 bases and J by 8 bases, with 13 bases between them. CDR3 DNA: TGTGCCAGCAGTTACTCGCTCAGGGAGGGGGAAAAACTGTTTTTT. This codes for CASSYSLREGEKLFF.

The CDR3 DNA sequence: TGTGCCACCTTTCGGGGCAGGGGGTGGGATGGCTACACCTTC. Protein: CATFRGRGWDGYTF. The chain combines TRBV2 with TRBJ1-2; 7 nucleotides line up with TRBD1. V trimming: 10 bases; J trimming: 6 bases; junction bases outside the gene matches: 14. Germline V lookup: CDR1 SNHLY, CDR2 FYNNEI. The CDR3 runs 14 residues.

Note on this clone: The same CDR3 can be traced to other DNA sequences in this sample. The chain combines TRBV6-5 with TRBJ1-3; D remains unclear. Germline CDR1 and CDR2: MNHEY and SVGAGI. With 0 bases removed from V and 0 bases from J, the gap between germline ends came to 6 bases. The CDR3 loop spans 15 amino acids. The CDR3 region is CASSYSSGSGNTIYF. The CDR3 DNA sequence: TGTGCCAGCAGTTACTCCTCAGGCTCTGGAAACACCATATATTTT.

CDR3 nucleotides: TGTGCCAGCAAACCGGGACAGGGGGCCGGAAATTCACCCCTCCACTTT. Protein sequence: CASKPGQGAGNSPLHF. The chain uses TRBV27 and TRBJ1-6; 12 bases map to TRBD1. CDR1 is MNHEY and CDR2 is SMNVEV in the germline V gene (reference sequence). CDR3 length: 16 amino acids. Trimming at V came to 7 bases and at J to 7 bases, leaving 8 bases not matched to a gene.

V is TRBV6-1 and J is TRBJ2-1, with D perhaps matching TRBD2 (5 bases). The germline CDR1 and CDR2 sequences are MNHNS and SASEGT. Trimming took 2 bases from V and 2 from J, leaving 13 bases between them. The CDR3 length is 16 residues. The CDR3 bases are TGTGCCAGCAGTGAAATGTCGGGGTTCGCCTACAATGAGCAGTTCTTC. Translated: CASSEMSGFAYNEQFF.

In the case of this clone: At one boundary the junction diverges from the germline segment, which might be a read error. As DNA, the CDR3 is TGTTCCAGCAGCTCTCAGGTTAGGGGATTTTCCTACGAGCAGTACTTC. Protein product: CSSSSQVRGFSYEQYF. J is TRBJ2-7 and V is TRBV7-9, with TRBD1 as a possible D gene (5 bases). The CDR3 spans 16 residues. Germline V CDR1 and CDR2: SEHNR, FQNEAQ (reference sequence).

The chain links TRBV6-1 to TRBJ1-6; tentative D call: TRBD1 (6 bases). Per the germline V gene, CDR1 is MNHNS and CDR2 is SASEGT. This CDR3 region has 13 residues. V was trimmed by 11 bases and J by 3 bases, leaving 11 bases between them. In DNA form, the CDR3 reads TGTGCCGGGAGACAGGACTATAATTCACCCCTCCACTTT. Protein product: CAGRQDYNSPLHF.

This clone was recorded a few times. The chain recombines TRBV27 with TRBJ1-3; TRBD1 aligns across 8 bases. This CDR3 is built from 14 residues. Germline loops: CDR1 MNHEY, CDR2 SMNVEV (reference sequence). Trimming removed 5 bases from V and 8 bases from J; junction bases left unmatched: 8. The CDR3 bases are TGTGCCAGCAGTCCCCTGGACAGGGCGCACACCATATATTTT. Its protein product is CASSPLDRAHTIYF.

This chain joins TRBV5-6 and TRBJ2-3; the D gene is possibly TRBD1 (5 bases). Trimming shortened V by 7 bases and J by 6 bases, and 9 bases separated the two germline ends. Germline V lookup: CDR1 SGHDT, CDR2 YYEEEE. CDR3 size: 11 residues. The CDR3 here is CASQKGDTQYF. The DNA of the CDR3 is TGTGCCAGCCAAAAGGGGGATACGCAGTATTTT.

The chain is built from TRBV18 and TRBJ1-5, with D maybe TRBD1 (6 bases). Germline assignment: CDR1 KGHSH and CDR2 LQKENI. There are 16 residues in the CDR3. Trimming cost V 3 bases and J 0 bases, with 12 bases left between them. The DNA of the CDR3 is TGTGCCAGCTCACCGGGAACAGGGTATAGCAATCAGCCCCAGCATTTT. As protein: CASSPGTGYSNQPQHF.

The CDR3 region is CASSSQGGLAAQETQYF. The CDR3 coding sequence is TGTGCCAGCAGCTCCCAGGGCGGCCTAGCGGCCCAAGAGACCCAGTACTTC. The J gene is TRBJ2-5, the V gene TRBV13; 7 bases are shared with TRBD2. Unmatched junction bases numbered 12, after V lost 4 bases and J lost 1 base. CDR1 and CDR2 (germline): PRHDT, FYEKMQ (reference sequence). The CDR3 sequence is 17 residues long.

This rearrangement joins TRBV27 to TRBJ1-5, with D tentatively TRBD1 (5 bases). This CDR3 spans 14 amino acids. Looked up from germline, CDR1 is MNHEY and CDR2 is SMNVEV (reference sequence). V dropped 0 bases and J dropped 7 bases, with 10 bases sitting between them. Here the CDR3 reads CASSLSWTTQPQHF. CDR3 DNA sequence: TGTGCCAGCAGTTTATCCTGGACAACCCAGCCCCAGCATTTT.

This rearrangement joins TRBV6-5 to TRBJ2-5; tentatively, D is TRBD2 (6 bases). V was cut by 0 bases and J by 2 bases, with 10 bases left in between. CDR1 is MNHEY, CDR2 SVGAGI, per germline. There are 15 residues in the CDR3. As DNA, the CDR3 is TGTGCCAGCAGTTACTCTTTGGGACTTCAAGAGACCCAGTACTTC. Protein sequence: CASSYSLGLQETQYF.

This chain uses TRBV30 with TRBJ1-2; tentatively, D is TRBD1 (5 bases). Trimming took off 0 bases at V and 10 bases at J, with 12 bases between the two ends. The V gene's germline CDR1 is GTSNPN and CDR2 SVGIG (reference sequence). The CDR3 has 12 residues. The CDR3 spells CAWSVKGSDYTF. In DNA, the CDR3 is TGTGCCTGGAGTGTCAAGGGGTCGGACTACACCTTC.

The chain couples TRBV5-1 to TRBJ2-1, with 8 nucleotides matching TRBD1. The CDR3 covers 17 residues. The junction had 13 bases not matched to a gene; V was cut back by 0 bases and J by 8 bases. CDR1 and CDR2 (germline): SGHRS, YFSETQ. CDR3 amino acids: CASSLGTLTGASYEQFF. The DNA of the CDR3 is TGCGCCAGCAGCTTGGGCACGTTGACAGGGGCTTCCTATGAGCAGTTCTTC.

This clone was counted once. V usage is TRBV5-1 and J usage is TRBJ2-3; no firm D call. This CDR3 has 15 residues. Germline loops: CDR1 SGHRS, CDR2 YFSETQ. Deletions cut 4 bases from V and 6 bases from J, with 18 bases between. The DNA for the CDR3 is TGCGCCAGCAGCCACCCTTGGCGGTCCTGGGATACGCAGTATTTT. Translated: CASSHPWRSWDTQYF.

The CDR3 DNA reads TGCGCCAGCAGCTTATCCCAACTTGAGGAGCAGTACTTC. Amino acids: CASSLSQLEEQYF. The rearrangement uses TRBV5-1 and TRBJ2-7, with D uncertain. Germline V gives CDR1 SGHRS, CDR2 YFSETQ. CDR3 length: 13 amino acids. Trimming removed 2 bases at V and 7 bases at J, with 13 bases between. Looking up the rest from reference TRBV5-1 and TRBJ2-7 gives the full variable domain: KAGVTQTPRYLIKTRGQQVTLSCSPISGHRSVSWYQQTPGQGLQFLFEYFSETQRNKGNFPGRFSGRQFSNSRSEMNVSTLELGDSALYLCASSLSQLEEQYFGPGTRLTVT.

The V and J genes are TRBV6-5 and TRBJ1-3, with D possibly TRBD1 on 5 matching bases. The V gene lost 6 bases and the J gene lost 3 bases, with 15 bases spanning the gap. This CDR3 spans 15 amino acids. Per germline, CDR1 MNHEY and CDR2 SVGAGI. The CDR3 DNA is TGTGCCAGCAGCCTCGGGACGGGGGGTGGAAACACCATATATTTT. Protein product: CASSLGTGGGNTIYF.

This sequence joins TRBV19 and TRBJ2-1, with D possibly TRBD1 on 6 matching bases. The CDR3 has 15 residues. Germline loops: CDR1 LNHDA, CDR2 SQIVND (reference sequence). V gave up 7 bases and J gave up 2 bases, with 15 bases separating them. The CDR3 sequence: CASTIQGRTYNEQFF. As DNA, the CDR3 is TGTGCCAGTACCATACAGGGTCGGACCTACAATGAGCAGTTCTTC.

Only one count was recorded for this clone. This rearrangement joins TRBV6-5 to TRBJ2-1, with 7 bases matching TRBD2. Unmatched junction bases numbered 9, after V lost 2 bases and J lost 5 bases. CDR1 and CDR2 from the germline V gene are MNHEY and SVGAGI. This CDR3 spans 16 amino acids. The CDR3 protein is CASSYRERGGHNEQFF. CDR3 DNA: TGTGCCAGCAGTTACAGGGAGCGGGGCGGACACAATGAGCAGTTCTTC.

This chain's CDR3 is CASSLGAGGIRQPQHF. CDR3 DNA: TGTGCCAGCAGCTTAGGGGCAGGGGGAATACGGCAGCCCCAGCATTTT. This chain uses TRBV13 with TRBJ1-5; 7 bases are shared with TRBD1. Germline CDR1 and CDR2: PRHDT and FYEKMQ (reference sequence). The CDR3 runs 16 residues. V was clipped by 0 bases and J by 7 bases; unmatched bases: 9.

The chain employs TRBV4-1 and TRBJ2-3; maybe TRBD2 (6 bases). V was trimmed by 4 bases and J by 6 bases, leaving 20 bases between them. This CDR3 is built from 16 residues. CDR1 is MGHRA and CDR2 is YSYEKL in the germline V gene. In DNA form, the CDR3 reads TGCGCCAGCAGCCTTTCCGGGTCCGGGGGACCCGATACGCAGTATTTT. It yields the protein CASSLSGSGGPDTQYF.

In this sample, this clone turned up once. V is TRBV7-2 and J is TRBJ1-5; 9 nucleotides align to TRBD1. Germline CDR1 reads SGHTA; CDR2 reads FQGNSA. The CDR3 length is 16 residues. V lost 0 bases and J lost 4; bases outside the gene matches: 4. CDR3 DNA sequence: TGTGCCAGCAGCTTAGCTGGACAGGGGAATAATCAGCCCCAGCATTTT. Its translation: CASSLAGQGNNQPQHF.

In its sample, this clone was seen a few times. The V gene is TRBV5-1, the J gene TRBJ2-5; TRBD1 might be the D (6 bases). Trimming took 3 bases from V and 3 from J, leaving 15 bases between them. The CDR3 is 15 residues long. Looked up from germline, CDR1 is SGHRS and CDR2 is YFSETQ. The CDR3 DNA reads TGCGCCAGCAGCTCCTGGACTGAGGGGGAAGAGACCCAGTACTTC. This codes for CASSSWTEGEETQYF.

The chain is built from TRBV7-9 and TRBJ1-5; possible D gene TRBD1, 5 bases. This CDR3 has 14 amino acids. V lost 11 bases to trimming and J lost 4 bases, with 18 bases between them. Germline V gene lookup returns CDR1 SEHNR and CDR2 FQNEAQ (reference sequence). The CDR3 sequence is CASRGASLNQPQHF. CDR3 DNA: TGTGCCTCCCGCGGGGCTTCCCTTAATCAGCCCCAGCATTTT.

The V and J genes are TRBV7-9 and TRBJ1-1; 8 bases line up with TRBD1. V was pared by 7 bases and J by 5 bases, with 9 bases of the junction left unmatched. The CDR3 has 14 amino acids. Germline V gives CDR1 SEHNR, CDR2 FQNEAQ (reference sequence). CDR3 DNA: TGTGCCAGCACCCGGACAGGGCAAAGGACTGAAGCTTTCTTT. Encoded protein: CASTRTGQRTEAFF.

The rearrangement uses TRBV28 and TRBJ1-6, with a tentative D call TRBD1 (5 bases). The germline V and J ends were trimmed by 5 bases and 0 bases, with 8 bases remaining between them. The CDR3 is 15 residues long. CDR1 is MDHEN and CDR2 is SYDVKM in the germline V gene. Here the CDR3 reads CASSLDISYNSPLHF. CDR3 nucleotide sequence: TGTGCCAGCAGTCTGGACATCTCCTATAATTCACCCCTCCACTTT.